The text below deals with one T cell receptor (beta chain). Its matching antigen is unknown. Germline lookup yields CDR1 LNHNV and CDR2 YYDKDF (reference sequence). Trimming pared 1 base from V and 2 bases from J, leaving 11 bases between. The CDR3 is 15 residues long. This entry belongs to a study of T cell responses to AZD1222 COVID-19 vaccine. For the study at large: Second-dose intervals near 4 or 12 weeks were combined. Study observations and caveats: Spike as a whole was targeted by vaccine-associated CD4 TCRs, dominant at 160-218 and 743-854. Clonal diversity was possibly underestimated, and white British individuals and females predominated among donors.

Repertoires were generated with immunoSEQ multiplex PCR, while TCRdb's copy carries only in-frame clones and drops some. The repertoire holds about 200,000 clones, with around nine tenths as singletons. This clonotype originated in an adult in good health. The rearrangement uses TRBV15 and TRBJ2-5, with D possibly being TRBD2 (5 bases). The material was peripheral blood, obtained on day 0 of AZD1222 vaccination. This CDR3 is CATSRVGVNQETQYF. CDR3 coding DNA: TGTGCCACCAGCAGAGTCGGGGTAAATCAAGAGACCCAGTACTTC.